This T cell receptor (beta chain) is from a study of identical twins (TCRdb year 2016). Describing the broader study: The study deep-sequenced TCR alpha and beta repertoires from monozygotic twins, unrelated adults of various ages and cord blood to test whether fetal clonotypes persist. Replicate twin experiments were performed at different times using different library preparation protocols to rule out contamination. The study at large found these results: Compared with coincidental sharing between unrelated individuals, out-of-frame TCR alpha sequences shared between twins had an excess of sequences with low generation probability. Recombination models systematically underestimated out-of-frame TCR alpha sharing in monozygotic twins but agreed with sharing between unrelated individuals. Zero-insertion analyses could be partly confounded by invariant T cells such as MAIT and iNKT, although diverse VJ usage argued against such confounding for most clonotypes. Abundant cord blood beta clonotypes had fewer insertions, young adult naive repertoires showed a similar but weaker trend, and memory repertoires showed no such trend. Because the same donors could not be followed over many years, the conclusions depended on cross-sectional statistical analysis. The excess sharing between twins in beta out-of-frame sequences was weaker because fewer shared sequences reduced the signal-to-noise ratio.

The library was obtained by 5' RACE. For sequencing, an Illumina HiSeq 2000 was employed. Template switching added a universal primer binding site, and the final cDNA carried a unique molecular identifier that allowed TCR cDNA molecules to be counted accurately. First-strand cDNA for TCR alpha and beta chains was synthesized from specific primers in the conserved constant-segment region. To control for contamination, each cDNA library was double barcoded with a SMART-Mk sample barcode plus Illumina barcodes. TruSeq adapter sequences and Illumina sample barcodes were added in two successive PCR steps. The TCR alpha and beta cDNA libraries were sequenced on the Illumina HiSeq platform using custom primers. In the source study's methods: MiGEC was used to process raw reads and extract unique molecular identifiers, and MiXCR was used to find CDR3 positions. Recombination models were inferred per individual with the repgenHMM and IGoR tools using an EM algorithm. Shared clonotypes were analyzed with the tcR package in R, and sharing was normalized by the product of cloneset sizes. To study raw recombination free of thymic and clonal selection effects, out-of-frame nonproductive sequences were analyzed. TCRdb's own reprocessing of the public reads used fastp at Q25 and MiXCR and kept productive beta chains. Rows merge per CDR3 protein into single entries with the most common DNA and genes. V and J calls and clone size were set by TCRdb, not the authors. This sample is represented by around 340,000 distinct CDR3 sequences; roughly 9% of them were singletons. The ten most abundant clones make up under 9.5% of the sample.

Including the terminal cysteine and phenylalanine, the CDR3 comprises 16 residues. This entry keeps only the CDR3 DNA: 48 bases, framed from base 1. Looking up the germline V gene yields CDR1 SGDLS and CDR2 YYNGEE. Trimming leaves V shorter by 0 bases and J shorter by 0 bases, with the junction holding 2 bases beyond the gene matches. This clonotype came up a few times. Its antigen remains unidentified. Base quality data are lacking; no much larger clone is found one base away. All donors were healthy Caucasians. Three unrelated non-twin adults were also sequenced: a male aged 18 to 30, a male aged 50 to 59 and a female aged 50 to 59. Using Miltenyi CD45RO+ enrichment and human naive T-cell isolation kits, memory (CD45RO+) and naive T cells were isolated from PBMC.

Sequencing was carried out using naive T cells sorted from blood. What this sample's cell subset or site label stands for: cells isolated with a human naive T-cell isolation kit. This clonotype originated in a woman between 45 and 65 years old in good health. The chain was built from TRBV9 and TRBJ2-1; TRBD2 matches 8 bases in the middle. The CDR3 protein sequence reads: CASSVGLASSYNEQFF. DNA sequence: TGTGCCAGCAGCGTAGGACTAGCGAGCTCCTACAATGAGCAGTTCTTC.